This TCR beta chain was sequenced during a study of T-cell memory formation after mild COVID-19. Germline V gives CDR1 MNHEY, CDR2 SVGEGT. CDR3 length: 19 amino acids. Unmatched junction bases numbered 20, after V lost 7 bases and J lost 1 base. TCRdb used MiXCR to reprocess the 5' RACE reads, holding one entry per CDR3 protein. The data contain 25,000 or so distinct CDR3 sequences, about 8% of them singletons. This clonotype has a count of ten or more. This sequence joins TRBV6-2 or TRBV6-3 and TRBJ1-1; TRBD1 agrees at 8 bases. The clonotype was recovered from an adult woman who had mild COVID-19 (a few samples of this study predate the infection). Cell type and time point are not known. Sequences were obtained from PBMCs or a T cell subset sorted from them (not recorded which). CDR3 sequence (DNA): TGTGCCAGCACCCATCCCTTGACAGGGGCTGGGCTAGGGAACACTGAAGCTTTCTTT. Translating it yields CASTHPLTGAGLGNTEAFF.